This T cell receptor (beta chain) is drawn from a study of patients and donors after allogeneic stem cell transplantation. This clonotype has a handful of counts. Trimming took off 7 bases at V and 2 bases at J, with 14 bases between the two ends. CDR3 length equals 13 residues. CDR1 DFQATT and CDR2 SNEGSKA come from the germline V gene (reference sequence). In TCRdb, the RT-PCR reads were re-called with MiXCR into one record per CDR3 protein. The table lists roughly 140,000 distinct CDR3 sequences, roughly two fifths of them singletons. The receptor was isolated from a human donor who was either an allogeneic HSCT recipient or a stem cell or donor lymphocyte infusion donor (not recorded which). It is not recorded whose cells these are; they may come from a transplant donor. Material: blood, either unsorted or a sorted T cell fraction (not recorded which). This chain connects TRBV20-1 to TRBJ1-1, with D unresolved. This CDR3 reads CSVVGPLNTEAFF. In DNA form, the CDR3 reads TGCAGTGTCGTAGGCCCCCTTAACACTGAAGCTTTCTTT.